The rows below give T cell receptor beta chains drawn from one sample of a study of cytomegalovirus exposure and HLA in healthy donors. Libraries were prepared by immunoSEQ multiplex PCR; TCRdb keeps only in-frame clonotypes and omits some of them. The sample records 110,000 to 150,000 clones, around 78% being singletons. The material sequenced was PBMCs. Source of these receptors: a woman younger than 30 in good health and CMV-seropositive. The CDR3 runs from the conserved cysteine through the conserved F or W. A D gene is named only where the DNA matches it firmly. Expanded clones are given a class, and other clones once, few, many or no size at all.

j_call clone_size v_call d_call cdr3_aa cdr3_nt
TRBJ1-5 . TRBV5-6 . CASSSVRQASNQPQHF TGTGCCAGCAGCTCCGTTCGACAGGCTAGCAATCAGCCCCAGCATTTT
TRBJ1-4 once TRBV18 TRBD1 CASSPRTGLNEKLFF TGTGCCAGCTCACCCCGGACAGGGCTAAATGAAAAACTGTTTTTT
TRBJ1-1 . TRBV25-1 . CASSESGRKAFF TGTGCCAGCAGTGAATCGGGTCGAAAAGCTTTCTTT
TRBJ1-1 once TRBV7-8 . CASSLGWAGNTEAFF TGTGCCAGCAGCTTAGGGTGGGCAGGGAACACTGAAGCTTTCTTT
TRBJ1-5 few TRBV5-1 TRBD1 CASSVGQGDQPQHF TGCGCCAGCAGCGTGGGACAGGGAGACCAGCCCCAGCATTTT
TRBJ1-5 few TRBV19 TRBD1 CASNDRGSRGNQPQHF TGTGCCAGTAACGACAGGGGATCGCGGGGCAATCAGCCCCAGCATTTT
TRBJ1-2 . TRBV5-4 TRBD1 CASSSDRVAGYTF TGTGCCAGCAGCAGCGACAGGGTTGCGGGCTACACCTTC
TRBJ1-2 . TRBV7-2 . CASSLGPENYGYTF TGTGCCAGCAGCTTAGGTCCGGAGAACTATGGCTACACCTTC
TRBJ2-1 . TRBV2 TRBD1 CASRDRGPAIGNEQFF TGTGCCAGCAGGGACAGGGGGCCGGCGATAGGAAATGAGCAGTTCTTC
TRBJ2-1 . TRBV19 . CASSISGESSYNEQFF TGTGCCAGTAGTATTTCGGGGGAAAGCTCCTACAATGAGCAGTTCTTC
TRBJ1-5 . TRBV6-5 . CASETVWNNQPQHF TGTGCCAGCGAGACAGTGTGGAACAATCAGCCCCAGCATTTT
TRBJ2-3 . TRBV5-1 TRBD2 CASSLASGTSGGTDTQYF TGCGCCAGCAGCTTGGCCTCCGGGACTAGCGGGGGCACAGATACGCAGTATTTT
TRBJ2-4 . TRBV5-4 . CASSLGSLKGGIQYF TGTGCCAGCAGCTTGGGCTCCCTGAAGGGAGGCATTCAGTACTTC
TRBJ1-1 . TRBV6-5 . CASTKKRGTEAFF TGTGCCAGCACCAAGAAAAGGGGAACTGAAGCTTTCTTT
TRBJ2-1 . TRBV6-6 . CASSYHRDKGHEQFF TGTGCCAGCAGTTACCACAGGGATAAAGGGCATGAGCAGTTCTTC
TRBJ1-1 . TRBV10-3 . CAISESWTVNTEAFF TGTGCCATCAGTGAGTCATGGACAGTGAACACTGAAGCTTTCTTT
TRBJ1-1 . TRBV19 . CASSIEAPTEAFF TGTGCCAGTAGCATTGAAGCCCCCACTGAAGCTTTCTTT
TRBJ1-1 . TRBV2 . CASSARGDTEAFF TGTGCCAGCAGTGCCCGGGGGGACACTGAAGCTTTCTTT
TRBJ2-7 . TRBV7-2 . CASSLGYGEQYF TGTGCCAGCAGCTTAGGGTACGGCGAGCAGTACTTC
TRBJ2-7 . TRBV28 . CASTVGGGTYEQYF TGTGCCAGCACCGTGGGAGGTGGAACCTACGAGCAGTACTTC
TRBJ1-5 few TRBV18 TRBD1 CASSPIGQGPTPQHF TGTGCCAGCTCACCAATTGGACAGGGTCCTACGCCCCAGCATTTT
TRBJ1-6 once TRBV7-9 . CASSTLQGANSPLHF TGTGCCAGCAGCACCTTACAGGGTGCTAATTCACCCCTCCACTTT
TRBJ1-1 . TRBV27 . CASRPGTHMNTEAFF TGTGCCAGCAGACCCGGGACACACATGAACACTGAAGCTTTCTTT
TRBJ2-7 . TRBV4-3 . CASSQDWGQGIFPSYEQYF TGCGCCAGCAGCCAAGACTGGGGGCAGGGGATATTTCCCTCCTACGAGCAGTACTTC
TRBJ2-1 . TRBV18 TRBD2 CASSLRRAQLAGGHYNEQFF TGTGCCAGCTCACTTCGCAGGGCTCAACTAGCGGGGGGCCATTACAATGAGCAGTTCTTC
TRBJ2-1 . TRBV5-1 TRBD2 CASSLSGGLNEQFF TGCGCCAGCAGCTTGTCGGGGGGGCTTAATGAGCAGTTCTTC
TRBJ2-6 . TRBV6-1 . CASSEGTLISGANVLTF TGTGCCAGCAGTGAAGGCACCCTAATCTCTGGGGCCAACGTCCTGACTTTC
TRBJ2-7 . TRBV6-5 TRBD2 CASSLAGGPEQYF TGTGCCAGCAGCCTAGCGGGGGGGCCCGAGCAGTACTTC
TRBJ1-6 . TRBV28 TRBD1 CATLGVRGTGNSPLHF TGTGCCACCCTAGGGGTTCGGGGGACAGGGAATTCACCCCTCCACTTT
TRBJ2-5 . TRBV30 . CAWSEGRLRRQETQYF TGTGCCTGGAGTGAAGGTCGCCTTCGGCGGCAAGAGACCCAGTACTTC
TRBJ2-7 . TRBV5-6 . CASSLRQILYEQYF TGTGCCAGCAGCTTGCGACAGATTCTTTACGAGCAGTACTTC
TRBJ2-7 . TRBV4-3 . CASSQSNDRNYEQYF TGCGCCAGCAGCCAATCTAACGACAGAAACTACGAGCAGTACTTC
TRBJ2-3 . TRBV10-2 . CASSEDRGLRAGMSDTQYF TGCGCCAGCAGTGAGGACAGGGGACTGAGAGCGGGGATGTCAGATACGCAGTATTTT
TRBJ1-4 . TRBV19 . CASSTVAQAKLFF TGTGCCAGTAGTACGGTTGCCCAAGCGAAACTGTTTTTT
TRBJ2-1 . TRBV6-4 . CASSEPGEGNNEQFF TGTGCCAGCAGTGAACCAGGGGAGGGGAACAATGAGCAGTTCTTC
TRBJ1-2 . TRBV2 . CASPGTPQIALFNYGYTF TGTGCCAGCCCCGGGACACCCCAGATCGCGCTGTTTAACTATGGCTACACCTTC
TRBJ2-1 . TRBV28 TRBD2 CASSSLGTIFTEQFF TGTGCCAGCAGTTCCCTCGGGACTATTTTCACTGAGCAGTTCTTC
TRBJ2-4 . TRBV7-2 TRBD1 CASSPTRQGRVIDIQYF TGTGCCAGCAGCCCGACCCGACAGGGAAGGGTTATCGACATTCAGTACTTC
TRBJ2-5 . TRBV6-5 . CASRRQARETQYF TGTGCCAGCAGAAGACAGGCGCGAGAGACCCAGTACTTC
TRBJ2-3 . TRBV7-9 . CASRPGSSLGDTQYF TGTGCCAGCAGACCCGGGTCCTCACTGGGAGATACGCAGTATTTT
TRBJ1-6 . TRBV6-5 . CASRNTGALISPLHF TGTGCCAGCAGGAATACAGGTGCCCTAATCTCACCCCTCCACTTT